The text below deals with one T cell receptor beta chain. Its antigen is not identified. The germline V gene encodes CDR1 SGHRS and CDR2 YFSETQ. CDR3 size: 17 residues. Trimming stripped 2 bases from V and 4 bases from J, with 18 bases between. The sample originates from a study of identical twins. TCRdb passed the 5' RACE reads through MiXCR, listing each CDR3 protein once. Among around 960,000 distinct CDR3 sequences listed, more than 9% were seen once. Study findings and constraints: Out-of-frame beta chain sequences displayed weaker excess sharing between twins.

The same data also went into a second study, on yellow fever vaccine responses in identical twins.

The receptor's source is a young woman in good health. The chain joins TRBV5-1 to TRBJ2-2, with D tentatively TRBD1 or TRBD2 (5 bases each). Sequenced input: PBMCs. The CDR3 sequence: CASSFLRGDLGTGELFF. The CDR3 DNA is TGCGCCAGCAGCTTTCTTCGAGGGGACCTCGGCACCGGGGAGCTGTTTTTT.